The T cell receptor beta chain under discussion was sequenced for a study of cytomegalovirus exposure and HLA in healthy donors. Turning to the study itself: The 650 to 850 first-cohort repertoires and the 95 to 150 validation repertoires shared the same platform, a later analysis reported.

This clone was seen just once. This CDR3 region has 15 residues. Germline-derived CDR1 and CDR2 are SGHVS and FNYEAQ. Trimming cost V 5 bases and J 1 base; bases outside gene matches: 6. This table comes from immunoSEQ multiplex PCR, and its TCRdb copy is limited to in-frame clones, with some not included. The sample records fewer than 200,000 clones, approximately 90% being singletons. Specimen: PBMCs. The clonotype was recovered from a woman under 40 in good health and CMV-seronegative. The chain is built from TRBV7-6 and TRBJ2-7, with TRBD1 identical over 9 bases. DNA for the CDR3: TGTGCCAGCAGCCCGGGACAGGGCGAGTCCTACGAGCAGTACTTC. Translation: CASSPGQGESYEQYF.